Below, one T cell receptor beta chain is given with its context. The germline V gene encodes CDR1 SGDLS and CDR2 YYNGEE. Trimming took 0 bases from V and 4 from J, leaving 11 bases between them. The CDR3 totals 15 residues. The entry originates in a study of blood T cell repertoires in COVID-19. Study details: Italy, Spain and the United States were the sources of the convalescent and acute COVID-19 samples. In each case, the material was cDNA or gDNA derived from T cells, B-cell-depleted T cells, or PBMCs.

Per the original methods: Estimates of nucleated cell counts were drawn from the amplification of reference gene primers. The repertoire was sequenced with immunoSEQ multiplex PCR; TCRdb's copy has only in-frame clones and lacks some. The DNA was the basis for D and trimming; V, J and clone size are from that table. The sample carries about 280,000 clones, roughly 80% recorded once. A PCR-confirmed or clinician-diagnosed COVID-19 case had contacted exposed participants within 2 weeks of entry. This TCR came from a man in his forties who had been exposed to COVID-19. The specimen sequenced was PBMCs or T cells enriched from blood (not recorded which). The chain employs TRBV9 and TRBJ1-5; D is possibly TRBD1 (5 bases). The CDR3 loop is CASSVAGKSNQPQHF. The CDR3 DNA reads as TGTGCCAGCAGCGTAGCAGGGAAGTCTAATCAGCCCCAGCATTTT. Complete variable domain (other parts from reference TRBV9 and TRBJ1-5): DSGVTQTPKHLITATGQRVTLRCSPRSGDLSVYWYQQSLDQGLQFLIQYYNGEERAKGNILERFSAQQFPDLHSELNLSSLELGDSALYFCASSVAGKSNQPQHFGDGTRLSIL.